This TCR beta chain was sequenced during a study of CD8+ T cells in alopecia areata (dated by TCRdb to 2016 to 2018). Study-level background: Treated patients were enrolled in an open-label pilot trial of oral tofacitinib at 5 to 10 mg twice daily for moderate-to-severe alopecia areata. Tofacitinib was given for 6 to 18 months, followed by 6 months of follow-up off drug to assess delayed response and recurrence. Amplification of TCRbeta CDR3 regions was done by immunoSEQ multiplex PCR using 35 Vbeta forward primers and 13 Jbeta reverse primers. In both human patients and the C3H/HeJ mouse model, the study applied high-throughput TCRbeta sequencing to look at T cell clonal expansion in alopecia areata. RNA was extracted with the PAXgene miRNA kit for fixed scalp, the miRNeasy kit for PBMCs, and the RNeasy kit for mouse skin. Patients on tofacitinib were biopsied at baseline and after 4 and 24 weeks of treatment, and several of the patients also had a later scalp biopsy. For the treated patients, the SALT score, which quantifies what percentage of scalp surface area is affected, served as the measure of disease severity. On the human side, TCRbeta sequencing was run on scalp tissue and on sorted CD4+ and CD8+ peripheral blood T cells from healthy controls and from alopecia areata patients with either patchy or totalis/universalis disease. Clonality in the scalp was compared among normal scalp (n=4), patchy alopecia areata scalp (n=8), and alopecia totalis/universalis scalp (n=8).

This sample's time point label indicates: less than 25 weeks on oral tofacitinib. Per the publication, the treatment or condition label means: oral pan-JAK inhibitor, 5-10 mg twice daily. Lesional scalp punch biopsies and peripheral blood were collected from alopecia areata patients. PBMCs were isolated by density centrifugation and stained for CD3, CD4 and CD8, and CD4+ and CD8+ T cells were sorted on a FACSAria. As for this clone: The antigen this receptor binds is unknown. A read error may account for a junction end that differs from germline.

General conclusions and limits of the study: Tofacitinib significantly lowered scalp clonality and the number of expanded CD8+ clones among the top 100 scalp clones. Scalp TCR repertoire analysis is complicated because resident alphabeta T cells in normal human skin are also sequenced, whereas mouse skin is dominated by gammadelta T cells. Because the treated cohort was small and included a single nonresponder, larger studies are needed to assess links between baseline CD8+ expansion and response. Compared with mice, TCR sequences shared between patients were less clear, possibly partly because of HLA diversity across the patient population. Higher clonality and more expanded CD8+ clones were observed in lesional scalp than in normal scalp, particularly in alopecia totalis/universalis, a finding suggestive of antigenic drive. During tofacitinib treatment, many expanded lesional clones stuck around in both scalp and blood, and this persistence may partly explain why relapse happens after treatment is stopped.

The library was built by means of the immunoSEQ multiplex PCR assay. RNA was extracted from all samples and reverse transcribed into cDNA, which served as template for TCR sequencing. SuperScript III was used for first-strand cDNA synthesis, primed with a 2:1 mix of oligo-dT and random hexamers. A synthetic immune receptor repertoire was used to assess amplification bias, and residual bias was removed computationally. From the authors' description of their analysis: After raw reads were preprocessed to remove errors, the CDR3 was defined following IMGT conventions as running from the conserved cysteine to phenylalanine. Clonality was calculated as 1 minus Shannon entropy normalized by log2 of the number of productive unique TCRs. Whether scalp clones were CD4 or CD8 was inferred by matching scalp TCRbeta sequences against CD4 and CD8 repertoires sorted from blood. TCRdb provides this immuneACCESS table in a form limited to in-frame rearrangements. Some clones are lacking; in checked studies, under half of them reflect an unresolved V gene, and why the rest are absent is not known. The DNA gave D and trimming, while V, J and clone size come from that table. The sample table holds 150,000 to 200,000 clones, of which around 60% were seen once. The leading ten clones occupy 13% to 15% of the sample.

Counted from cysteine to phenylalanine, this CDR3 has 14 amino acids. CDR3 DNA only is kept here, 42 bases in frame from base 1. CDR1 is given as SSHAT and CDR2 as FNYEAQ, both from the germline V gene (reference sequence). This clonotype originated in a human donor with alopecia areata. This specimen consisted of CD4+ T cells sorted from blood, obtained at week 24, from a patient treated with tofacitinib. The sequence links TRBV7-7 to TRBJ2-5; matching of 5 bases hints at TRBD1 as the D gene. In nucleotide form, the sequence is TGTGCTAGCAGCCCCCCAGGGCGGCAAGAGACCCAGTACTTC. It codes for CASSPPGRQETQYF.